This TCR beta chain derives from a study of T cell clonotyping in hematopoietic cell transplantation. Overall study findings and caveats: At the given depth, recipient repertoires were over 95% de novo clonotypes. Cells were unsorted, so CD4 and CD8 contributions were not separated.

Details on this clone: Its specificity is unknown.

Sequencing used immunoSEQ multiplex PCR; TCRdb keeps in-frame clones, though not all of them. The sample lists over 8,500 clones; roughly nine tenths were seen once. The CDR3 runs to 15 residues. J gave up 5 bases and V 5 bases, and 7 bases lay outside the gene matches. From germline, CDR1 is LNHNV and CDR2 YYDKDF (reference sequence). Blood collection times were about day -28 and days 30, 100, 180 posttransplant. This TCR was recovered from a human patient who had an allogeneic stem cell transplant, so the T cells may come from the graft donor. The donor label of this sample is uncertain. Some clones in this sample may be carry-over from other donors' samples. V gene TRBV15 combines with J gene TRBJ1-4; 8 nucleotides match TRBD1. Sequenced here: PBMCs, sampled 180 days after allogeneic stem cell transplant. The CDR3 reads CATSGGQGTNEKLFF. The CDR3 region has the DNA TGTGCCACCAGCGGAGGACAGGGAACAAATGAAAAACTGTTTTTT.